This T cell receptor (beta chain) was identified during a study of cytomegalovirus exposure and HLA in healthy donors. In the PCR, 60 Vbeta and 13 Jbeta primers were used. Assay: immunoSEQ multiplex PCR; the TCRdb copy retains only in-frame clones and omits some. This table holds approximately 130,000 clones, around 82% found once. The source of this sequence is a man aged 50 to 59 in good health and CMV-seronegative. The sample taken for sequencing was PBMCs.

CDR3 protein: CASSLASGLAGRYNEQFF. DNA of the CDR3: TGTGCCAGCAGCTTAGCTTCCGGACTAGCGGGACGGTACAATGAGCAGTTCTTC. The V gene is TRBV7-2, the J gene TRBJ2-1; the match to TRBD2 covers 12 bases. Germline loops: CDR1 SGHTA, CDR2 FQGNSA. The CDR3 has 18 residues. V lost 0 bases, J lost 4 bases, and 7 bases stayed unmatched.